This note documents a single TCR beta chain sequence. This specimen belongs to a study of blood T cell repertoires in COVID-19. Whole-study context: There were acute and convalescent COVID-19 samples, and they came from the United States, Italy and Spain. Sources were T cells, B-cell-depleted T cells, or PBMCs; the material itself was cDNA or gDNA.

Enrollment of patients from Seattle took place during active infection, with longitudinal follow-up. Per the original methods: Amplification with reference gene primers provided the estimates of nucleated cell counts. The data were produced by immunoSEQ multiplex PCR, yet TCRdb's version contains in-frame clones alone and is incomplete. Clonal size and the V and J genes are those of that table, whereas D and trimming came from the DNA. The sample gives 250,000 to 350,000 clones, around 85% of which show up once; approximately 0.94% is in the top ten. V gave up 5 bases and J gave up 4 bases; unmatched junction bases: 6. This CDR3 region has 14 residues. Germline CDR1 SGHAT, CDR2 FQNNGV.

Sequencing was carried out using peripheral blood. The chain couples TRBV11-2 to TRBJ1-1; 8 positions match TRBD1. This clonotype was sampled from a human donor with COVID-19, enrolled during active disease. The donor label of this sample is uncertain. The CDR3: CASSPMTGATEAFF. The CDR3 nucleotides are TGTGCCAGCAGCCCGATGACAGGGGCCACTGAAGCTTTCTTT.